The sequence of this T cell receptor beta chain was determined in a study of T cells after yellow fever vaccination. About the study: The fractions with low cell numbers were processed using SMART-Seq v4 Ultra Low Input. Study-wide findings and caveats: Most clones from primary vaccination resurfaced after the booster (about 96% CD4, more than 75% CD8). Repertoires obtained by FACS sorting could include abundant clonotypes that entered as contaminants from the bulk population.

TCR cDNA, made by 5'RACE template switching, carried an added universal primer site and UMIs. TCRdb processed the 5' RACE reads anew with MiXCR; each CDR3 protein has one entry. The table shows 40,000 or so distinct CDR3 sequences, with 6.8% occurring only once. The germline V gene has CDR1 DFQATT and CDR2 SNEGSKA (reference sequence). V was pared by 0 bases and J by 3 bases, with 12 bases between. The CDR3 is made up of 14 amino acids. This clonotype showed up many times. V is TRBV20-1 and J is TRBJ2-7, with TRBD2 as a possible D gene (6 bases). The source material was CD8+ T cells not binding an NS4B(214-222) dextramer, sorted from PBMCs, sampled 45 days after the yellow fever booster vaccination. The sequence was collected from a man aged 30 to 39 who received the YFV17D yellow fever vaccine. CDR3: CSARDRAGNYEQYF. In DNA, the CDR3 is TGCAGTGCTAGAGATAGGGCGGGGAACTACGAGCAGTACTTC.